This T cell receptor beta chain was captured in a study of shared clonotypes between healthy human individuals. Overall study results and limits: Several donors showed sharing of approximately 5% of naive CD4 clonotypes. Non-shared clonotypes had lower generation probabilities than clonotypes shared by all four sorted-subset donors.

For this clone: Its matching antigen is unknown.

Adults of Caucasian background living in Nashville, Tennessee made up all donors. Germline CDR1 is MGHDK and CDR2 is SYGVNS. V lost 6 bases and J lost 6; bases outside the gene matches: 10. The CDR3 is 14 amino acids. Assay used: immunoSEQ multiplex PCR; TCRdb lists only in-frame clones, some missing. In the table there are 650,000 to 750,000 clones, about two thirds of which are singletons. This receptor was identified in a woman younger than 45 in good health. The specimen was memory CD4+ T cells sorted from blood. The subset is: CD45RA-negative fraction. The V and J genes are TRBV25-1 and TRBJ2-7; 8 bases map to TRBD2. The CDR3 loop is CASSLRGGSGEQYF. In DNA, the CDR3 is TGTGCCAGCAGCTTACGGGGGGGATCGGGCGAGCAGTACTTC.